The T cell receptor (beta chain) described here comes from a study of T cell responses to AZD1222 COVID-19 vaccine. Per the germline V gene, CDR1 is MGHRA and CDR2 is YSYEKL. The CDR3 covers 13 residues. J gave up 4 bases and V 5 bases, and 2 bases lay outside the gene matches. Notes on the study in general: Among the donors, most were white British and more were female, and clonal diversity was possibly underestimated. Reports indicate that nearly half of spike-specific TCRs are directed at unmutated variant regions. CD4 TCRs covered the whole spike, strongest at regions 160-218 and 743-854.

The assay was immunoSEQ multiplex PCR, and TCRdb's table has in-frame clones only and misses some. This table has about 92,000 clones, over 75% appearing once. Comment on this clone: Its antigen is not known.

This receptor was obtained from an adult in good health. The chain is built from TRBV4-1 and TRBJ1-5; 7 positions match TRBD1. The sample was peripheral blood, taken on day 0 of AZD1222 vaccination. The DNA of the CDR3 is TGCGCCAGCAGCGGGACAGAGAATCAGCCCCAGCATTTT. Its protein product is CASSGTENQPQHF.